This entry features one TCR beta chain sequence. This entry comes from a study of blood T cell repertoires in COVID-19. Looking at the study overall: PBMCs, B-cell-depleted T cells, or T cells were the source of the cDNA or gDNA that made up the material.

V was pared by 8 bases and J by 0 bases, with 10 bases of the junction left unmatched. The V gene's germline CDR1 is SNHLY and CDR2 FYNNEI. This CDR3 has 16 residues. In the study's own analysis: For nucleated cells, counts were estimated from reference gene primer amplification. The assay was immunoSEQ multiplex PCR, and TCRdb's table has in-frame clones only and misses some. V and J calls and clone size are copied from that table; D and trimming were computed from the DNA. The sample holds 150,000 to 200,000 clones, 85% seen once. The specimen sequenced was peripheral blood. The chain carries TRBV2 and TRBJ1-1; 9 bases align to TRBD1. The receptor comes from a human donor with acute or convalescent COVID-19. The donor label of this sample is uncertain. This CDR3 reads CASLGGQGGMNTEAFF. The CDR3 DNA sequence: TGTGCCAGCTTAGGGGGACAGGGAGGTATGAACACTGAAGCTTTCTTT.